The next 10 T cell receptor beta chains were all read from a single sample in a study of cytomegalovirus exposure and HLA in healthy donors. The PCR employed 60 Vbeta primers together with 13 Jbeta primers. Produced via immunoSEQ multiplex PCR; TCRdb's table is partial and in-frame only. The table shows roughly 120,000 clones, with roughly 80% occurring only once. The sample consisted of PBMCs. The source is a man between 25 and 39 years old in good health and CMV-seropositive.

The rearrangement joins TRBV19 to TRBJ2-7; 7 bases are a match to TRBD2. This CDR3 region has 16 residues. V shed 8 bases, J shed 3 bases, and the junction held 16 bases outside the gene matches. The V gene's germline CDR1 is LNHDA and CDR2 SQIVND (reference sequence). CDR3 region: CASALGGVGQLYEQYF. For the CDR3, the DNA is TGTGCCAGTGCGTTGGGGGGGGTGGGCCAACTCTACGAGCAGTACTTC.

The chain employs TRBV19 and TRBJ2-5; D gene unclear. The J call is doubtful: the DNA matches TRBJ2-7 better. This CDR3 has 13 residues. Germline V gives CDR1 LNHDA, CDR2 SQIVND (reference sequence). In DNA form, the CDR3 reads TGTGCCAGTAGTATAGGGCCCAACTACGAGCAGTACTTC. Translation: CASSIGPNYEQYF.

V usage is TRBV19 and J usage is TRBJ2-5; D possibly corresponds to TRBD1 (6 bases). The CDR3 loop spans 18 amino acids. V was cut by 4 bases and J by 5 bases, with 26 bases left in between. Germline lookup yields CDR1 LNHDA and CDR2 SQIVND (reference sequence). The CDR3 spells CASSRTRDNSRYRETQYF. The CDR3 coding sequence is TGTGCCAGTAGTAGGACCCGGGACAACAGTAGATACAGGGAGACCCAGTACTTC.

The genes are TRBV19 and TRBJ1-6, with 9 bases identical to TRBD1. The CDR3 sequence is 15 residues long. V shed 7 bases and J 9 bases; nucleotides not matched to a gene: 10. Germline V gene data show CDR1 as LNHDA and CDR2 as SQIVND (reference sequence). The chain's CDR3 is CASKARTGDVSPLHF. The CDR3 DNA sequence: TGTGCCAGTAAAGCCCGGACAGGGGATGTTTCACCCCTCCACTTT.

This chain connects TRBV7-3 to TRBJ2-3, with 8 bases identical to TRBD2. Germline CDR1 SGHTA, CDR2 FQGTGA. With V trimmed by 1 base and J by 3 bases, 3 bases remained unmatched. The CDR3 has 15 residues. CDR3 in amino acids: CASSLIGGATDTQYF. The CDR3 coding sequence is TGTGCCAGCAGCTTAATCGGGGGGGCGACAGATACGCAGTATTTT.

The chain employs TRBV7-2 and TRBJ2-5; D ambiguous. The germline V gene has CDR1 SGHTA and CDR2 FQGNSA. V was trimmed by 3 bases and J by 1 base, leaving 9 bases between them. The CDR3 extends over 14 amino acids. The CDR3 DNA sequence: TGTGCCAGCAGCTTTATGCGCCTCCAAGAGACCCAGTACTTC. This codes for CASSFMRLQETQYF.

This chain joins TRBV7-9 and TRBJ1-2; D is unclear. In germline, CDR1 is SEHNR, CDR2 FQNEAQ (reference sequence). V dropped 0 bases and J dropped 2 bases, with 10 bases sitting between them. The CDR3 loop spans 15 amino acids. CDR3 loop: CASSLAHTGNYGYTF. CDR3 nucleotide sequence: TGTGCCAGCAGCTTAGCGCATACGGGGAACTATGGCTACACCTTC.

This clone was seen a handful of times. J is TRBJ1-1 and V is TRBV5-1, with TRBD1 matching 7 bases. This CDR3 comprises 15 residues. Germline trimming cut 0 bases from V and 5 bases from J; bases unmatched to any gene: 7. CDR1 is SGHRS and CDR2 is YFSETQ in the germline V gene. This CDR3 reads CASSLGGDSGTEAFF. Written as DNA, the CDR3 is TGCGCCAGCAGCTTGGGGGGGGACAGTGGTACTGAAGCTTTCTTT.

The gene calls are TRBV2 and TRBJ2-7, with D perhaps matching TRBD1 (6 bases). This CDR3 is built from 12 residues. CDR1 and CDR2 (germline): SNHLY, FYNNEI. V lost 6 bases to trimming and J lost 6 bases, with 12 bases between them. The CDR3, as DNA: TGTGCCAGCAGGACAGGAGCCGGCGAGCAGTACTTC. This translates into CASRTGAGEQYF.

The CDR3 is CASSYQQRSGNTIYF. CDR3 bases: TGTGCCAGCAGCTACCAACAGAGATCAGGAAACACCATATATTTT. The chain carries TRBV13 and TRBJ1-3; D is undetermined. Trimming left V 4 bases short and J 4 bases short, with 14 bases between. The CDR3 sequence is 15 residues long. Germline CDR1 reads PRHDT; CDR2 reads FYEKMQ (reference sequence).